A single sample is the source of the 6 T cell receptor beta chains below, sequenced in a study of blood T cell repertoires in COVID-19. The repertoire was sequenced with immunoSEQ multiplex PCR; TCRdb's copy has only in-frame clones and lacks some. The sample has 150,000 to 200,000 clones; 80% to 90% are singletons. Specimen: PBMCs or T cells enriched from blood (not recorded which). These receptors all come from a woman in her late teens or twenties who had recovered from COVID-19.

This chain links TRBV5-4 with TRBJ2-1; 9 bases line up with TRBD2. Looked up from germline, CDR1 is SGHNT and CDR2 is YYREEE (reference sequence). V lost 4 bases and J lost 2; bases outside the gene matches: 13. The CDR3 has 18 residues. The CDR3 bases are TGTGCCAGCAGCACCCCCCGTAGCGGGAGTGATCCCTACAATGAGCAGTTCTTC. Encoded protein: CASSTPRSGSDPYNEQFF.

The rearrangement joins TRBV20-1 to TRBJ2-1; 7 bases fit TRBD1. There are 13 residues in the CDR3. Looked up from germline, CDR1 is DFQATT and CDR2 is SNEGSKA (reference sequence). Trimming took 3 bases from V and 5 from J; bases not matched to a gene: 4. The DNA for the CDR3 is TGCAGTGCTAGTCCGGGACAGAACAATGAGCAGTTCTTC. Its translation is CSASPGQNNEQFF.

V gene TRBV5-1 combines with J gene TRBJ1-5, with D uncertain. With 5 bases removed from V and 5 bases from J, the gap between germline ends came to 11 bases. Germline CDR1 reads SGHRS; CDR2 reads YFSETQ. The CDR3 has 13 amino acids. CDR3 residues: CASSQTPDQPQHF. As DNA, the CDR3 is TGCGCCAGCAGTCAGACACCGGATCAGCCCCAGCATTTT.

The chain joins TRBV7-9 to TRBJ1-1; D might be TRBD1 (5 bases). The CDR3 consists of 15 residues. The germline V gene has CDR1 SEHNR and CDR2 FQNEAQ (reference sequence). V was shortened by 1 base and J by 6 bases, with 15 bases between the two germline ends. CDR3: CASSLGDLTRAEAFF. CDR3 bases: TGTGCCAGCAGCTTAGGGGATCTTACCAGGGCTGAAGCTTTCTTT.

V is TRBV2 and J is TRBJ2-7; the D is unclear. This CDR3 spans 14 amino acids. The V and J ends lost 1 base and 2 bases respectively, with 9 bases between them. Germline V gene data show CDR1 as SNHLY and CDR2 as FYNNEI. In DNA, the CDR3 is TGTGCCAGCAGTGAAGACCTATTAACCTACGAGCAGTACTTC. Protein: CASSEDLLTYEQYF.

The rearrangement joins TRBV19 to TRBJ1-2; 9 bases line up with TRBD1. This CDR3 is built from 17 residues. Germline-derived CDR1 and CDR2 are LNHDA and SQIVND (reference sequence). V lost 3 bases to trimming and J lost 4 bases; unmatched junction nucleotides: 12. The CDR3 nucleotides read TGTGCCAGTAGTATTGAAGGGACAGGGCTCATCGGCTATGGCTACACCTTC. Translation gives CASSIEGTGLIGYGYTF.